Reported below is one TCR beta chain. This entry belongs to a study of blood T cell repertoires in COVID-19. Overall study: The United States, Italy and Spain were the sources of the acute and convalescent COVID-19 samples. T cells, B-cell-depleted T cells, or PBMCs supplied cDNA or gDNA.

In the source study's methods: Amplification with reference gene primers provided the estimates of nucleated cell counts. Using immunoSEQ multiplex PCR, the repertoire was profiled, and TCRdb retains in-frame clones only, with some absent. That table furnishes V, J and clone size, whereas the DNA furnished D and trimming. The sample has hundreds of thousands of clones; 70% to 90% are singletons. V was clipped by 3 bases and J by 1 base; unmatched bases: 4. Germline V CDR1 and CDR2: KGHSH, LQKENI. This CDR3 has 17 amino acids. This TCR derives from a human donor in a cohort sampled during active COVID-19. Source material: peripheral blood. The gene calls are TRBV18 and TRBJ2-6, with TRBD1 matching 9 bases. CDR3 nucleotide sequence: TGTGCCAGCTCACCGGGACAGGGAATTTCTGGGGCCAACGTCCTGACTTTC. Translating it yields CASSPGQGISGANVLTF. The variable domain in full, completed from reference TRBV18 and TRBJ2-6, reads NAGVMQNPRHLVRRRGQEARLRCSPMKGHSHVYWYRQLPEEGLKFMVYLQKENIIDESGMPKERFSAEFPKEGPSILRIQQVVRGDSAAYFCASSPGQGISGANVLTFGAGSRLTVL.